The T cell receptor beta chain under discussion was sequenced for a study of cytomegalovirus exposure and HLA in healthy donors. Use of 60 Vbeta and 13 Jbeta primers characterized the PCR. Clones were sequenced by immunoSEQ multiplex PCR, and TCRdb holds only the in-frame ones, with some missing. The data contain 90,000 to 150,000 clones, around 60% of them singletons. Study outcomes and limitations: No immune exposure information besides CMV serostatus was available. The study put 160 or so TCR beta chains on its list as cytomegalovirus-associated.

Between the trimmed V and J ends, which lost 5 bases and 1 base, there was a span of 9 bases. The germline gives CDR1 SGHNT, CDR2 YENEEA. The CDR3 extends over 14 amino acids. On this clone: Its antigen is not identified.

The clonotype originates from a middle-aged man in good health and CMV-seropositive. The sequenced sample consisted of PBMCs. The chain joins TRBV11-3 to TRBJ2-1, with D perhaps matching TRBD2 (6 bases). This chain's CDR3 is CASSRAGSYNEQFF. CDR3 in DNA: TGTGCCAGCAGCCGGGCGGGGTCCTACAATGAGCAGTTCTTC.